The 32 T cell receptor beta chains listed next were all sequenced from one sample in a study of T cell responses to AZD1222 COVID-19 vaccine. Assay used: immunoSEQ multiplex PCR; TCRdb lists only in-frame clones, some missing. The table lists 100,000 to 150,000 clones, less than 95% of them singletons. The specimen was peripheral blood, collected on day 0 of MenACWY control vaccination. The origin of the receptors is an adult in good health.

The chain has TRBV2 and TRBJ2-7; TRBD1 aligns across 7 bases. Trimming took 6 bases from V and 0 from J; bases not matched to a gene: 5. Looked up from germline, CDR1 is SNHLY and CDR2 is FYNNEI. This CDR3 comprises 14 residues. The CDR3 region is CASRVTGSSYEQYF. The DNA of the CDR3 is TGTGCCAGCAGGGTGACAGGGAGCTCCTACGAGCAGTACTTC. Looking up the rest from reference TRBV2 and TRBJ2-7 gives the full variable domain: EPEVTQTPSHQVTQMGQEVILRCVPISNHLYFYWYRQILGQKVEFLVSFYNNEISEKSEIFDDQFSVERPDGSNFTLKIRSTKLEDSAMYFCASRVTGSSYEQYFGPGTRLTVT.

The sample holds a few counts of this clone. The chain has TRBV2 and TRBJ2-3; tentatively, D is TRBD2 (6 bases). The CDR3 sequence is 16 residues long. The germline V and J ends were trimmed by 3 bases and 4 bases, with 17 bases remaining between them. From germline, CDR1 is SNHLY and CDR2 FYNNEI. CDR3 DNA sequence: TGTGCCAGCAGTGACCCGGCGGGGTATCAGGCAGATACGCAGTATTTT. As protein: CASSDPAGYQADTQYF.

The rearrangement uses TRBV27 and TRBJ1-2; D is unresolved. With 3 bases removed from V and 4 bases from J, the gap between germline ends came to 15 bases. The length of the CDR3 is 15 residues. From germline, CDR1 is MNHEY and CDR2 SMNVEV (reference sequence). This CDR3 reads CASSFSRPQVYGYTF. CDR3 coding DNA: TGTGCCAGCAGTTTCTCCCGCCCTCAAGTCTATGGCTACACCTTC.

The chain combines TRBV6-5 with TRBJ2-5; D is tentatively TRBD1 or TRBD2 (5 bases each). Germline CDR1 and CDR2: MNHEY and SVGAGI. This CDR3 has 13 amino acids. Trimming took off 4 bases at V and 3 bases at J, with 9 bases between the two ends. The CDR3 DNA is TGTGCCAGCAGTTTATTGGGGGAAGAGACCCAGTACTTC. Protein sequence: CASSLLGEETQYF.

This chain joins TRBV7-8 and TRBJ2-2; D unclear. The CDR3 has 13 amino acids. V was trimmed by 5 bases and J by 1 base, leaving 5 bases between them. Germline CDR1 reads SGHVS; CDR2 reads FQNEAQ. The CDR3 spells CASSQQNTGELFF. The DNA of the CDR3 is TGTGCCAGCAGCCAACAGAACACCGGGGAGCTGTTTTTT.

The chain couples TRBV11-2 to TRBJ2-5; D gene unclear. The CDR3 is made up of 12 amino acids. With 0 bases removed from V and 9 bases from J, the gap between germline ends came to 8 bases. Germline V CDR1 and CDR2: SGHAT, FQNNGV. The chain's CDR3 is CASSLESQAQYF. The CDR3 DNA sequence: TGTGCCAGCAGCTTAGAAAGTCAGGCCCAGTACTTC. The full variable domain, its missing parts supplied by reference TRBV11-2 and TRBJ2-5, is EAGVAQSPRYKIIEKRQSVAFWCNPISGHATLYWYQQILGQGPKLLIQFQNNGVVDDSQLPKDRFSAERLKGVDSTLKIQPAKLEDSAVYLCASSLESQAQYFGPGTRLLVL.

This chain uses TRBV27 with TRBJ2-6; D unresolved. Germline V gene sequence: CDR1 MNHEY, CDR2 SMNVEV (reference sequence). V was shortened by 2 bases and J by 2 bases, with 19 bases between the two germline ends. This CDR3 region has 19 residues. CDR3 sequence: CASSLNQGLVGPGANVLTF. The DNA for the CDR3 is TGTGCCAGCAGTTTAAATCAAGGGCTCGTCGGTCCTGGGGCCAACGTCCTGACTTTC.

The genes are TRBV7-9 and TRBJ2-1; D unresolved. Looked up from germline, CDR1 is SEHNR and CDR2 is FQNEAQ (reference sequence). This CDR3 comprises 17 residues. Trimming took 0 bases from V and 4 from J, leaving 16 bases between them. CDR3 bases: TGTGCCAGCAGCTTAGCGTTCAGGCAGCCCATATACAATGAGCAGTTCTTC. Amino acids: CASSLAFRQPIYNEQFF.

This chain links TRBV29-1 with TRBJ1-2, with a tentative D call TRBD1 (5 bases). The V end was cut by 2 bases, the J end by 3 bases, with 7 bases between. The germline V gene encodes CDR1 SQVTM and CDR2 ANQGSEA. This CDR3 is 12 amino acids long. Written as DNA, the CDR3 is TGCAGCGTTGAACGGGGGGACTATGGCTACACCTTC. The encoded protein is CSVERGDYGYTF.

The gene calls are TRBV15 and TRBJ2-3, with D maybe TRBD1 (5 bases). The germline V and J ends were trimmed by 0 bases and 0 bases, with 7 bases remaining between them. This CDR3 contains 15 residues. Germline assignment: CDR1 LNHNV and CDR2 YYDKDF (reference sequence). The CDR3 loop is CATSRDRQSTDTQYF. CDR3 bases: TGTGCCACCAGCAGAGATAGACAGAGCACAGATACGCAGTATTTT.

V usage is TRBV6-2 or TRBV6-3 and J usage is TRBJ2-2; a possible D gene is TRBD2 (6 bases). The CDR3 is 14 amino acids. From germline, CDR1 is MNHEY and CDR2 SVGEGT. The V end was cut by 5 bases, the J end by 4 bases, with 11 bases between. In nucleotides, the CDR3 is TGTGCCAGCAGTGACGGGGGACGCACCGGGGAGCTGTTTTTT. It specifies CASSDGGRTGELFF.

The table lists this clone with a count of one. The J gene is TRBJ1-1, the V gene TRBV9; D not resolved. The CDR3 loop spans 13 amino acids. Per the germline V gene, CDR1 is SGDLS and CDR2 is YYNGEE. The V and J ends lost 6 bases and 4 bases respectively, with 13 bases between them. The CDR3 here is CASTPRLGTEAFF. In nucleotides, the CDR3 is TGTGCCAGCACCCCGCGGCTGGGCACTGAAGCTTTCTTT. The variable domain in full, with the rest retrieved from reference TRBV9 and TRBJ1-1, is DSGVTQTPKHLITATGQRVTLRCSPRSGDLSVYWYQQSLDQGLQFLIQYYNGEERAKGNILERFSAQQFPDLHSELNLSSLELGDSALYFCASTPRLGTEAFFGQGTRLTVV.

This chain joins TRBV18 and TRBJ1-5; 7 nucleotides line up with TRBD1. Germline V gives CDR1 KGHSH, CDR2 LQKENI. V lost 7 bases and J lost 3; bases outside the gene matches: 3. The CDR3 has 13 residues. The chain's CDR3 is CASLGQLNQPQHF. The CDR3 nucleotides read TGTGCCAGCTTGGGACAGCTCAATCAGCCCCAGCATTTT.

The chain combines TRBV2 with TRBJ2-2; 8 bases line up with TRBD2. Looked up from germline, CDR1 is SNHLY and CDR2 is FYNNEI. The J segment lost 4 bases and the V segment lost 6 bases, leaving 4 bases of the junction unmatched. This CDR3 is built from 14 residues. CDR3 sequence: CASRRGDATGELFF. The CDR3 DNA is TGTGCCAGCAGGCGGGGGGACGCCACCGGGGAGCTGTTTTTT. The variable domain in full, with the rest retrieved from reference TRBV2 and TRBJ2-2, is EPEVTQTPSHQVTQMGQEVILRCVPISNHLYFYWYRQILGQKVEFLVSFYNNEISEKSEIFDDQFSVERPDGSNFTLKIRSTKLEDSAMYFCASRRGDATGELFFGEGSRLTVL.

The DNA for the CDR3 is TGTGCCAGCTCACCATCCCGCGGAGAAGAGACCCAGTACTTC. Residues: CASSPSRGEETQYF. This chain uses TRBV18 with TRBJ2-5; D not resolved. This CDR3 has 14 residues. The ends were cut back, 2 bases at V and 3 bases at J, with 10 bases in the middle. Germline assignment: CDR1 KGHSH and CDR2 LQKENI.

The gene calls are TRBV5-1 and TRBJ1-4; possible D gene TRBD1, 5 bases. The V gene's germline CDR1 is SGHRS and CDR2 YFSETQ. Trimming stripped 0 bases from V and 8 bases from J, with 14 bases between. CDR3 length equals 15 residues. CDR3 bases: TGCGCCAGCAGCTTGGAGGAGGGGATTGGGGAAAAACTGTTTTTT. It translates to CASSLEEGIGEKLFF.

The CDR3 coding sequence is TGCGCCAGCAGCTTGGCCTGGAAGGCAGGGACTCTTGGTTATACGCAGTATTTT. As protein: CASSLAWKAGTLGYTQYF. The genes are TRBV5-1 and TRBJ2-3, with a weak D call TRBD2 (6 bases). Germline assignment: CDR1 SGHRS and CDR2 YFSETQ. Between the trimmed V and J ends, which lost 0 bases and 7 bases, there was a span of 24 bases. CDR3 size: 18 residues.

The V gene is TRBV7-6, the J gene TRBJ1-4; maybe TRBD1 (5 bases). The CDR3 length is 16 residues. The V gene lost 5 bases and the J gene lost 6 bases, with 19 bases spanning the gap. CDR1 and CDR2 (germline): SGHVS, FNYEAQ. The CDR3 reads CASSPRLGGGDEKLFF. The CDR3 DNA reads TGTGCCAGCAGCCCCCGTTTGGGGGGTGGTGATGAAAAACTGTTTTTT.

The chain couples TRBV7-9 to TRBJ1-5, with D tentatively TRBD1 (5 bases). In germline, CDR1 is SEHNR, CDR2 FQNEAQ (reference sequence). The CDR3 is 14 residues long. V lost 4 bases and J lost 4, with 11 bases in between. The CDR3 protein is CASSSATGNQPQHF. In DNA form, the CDR3 reads TGTGCCAGCAGCTCCGCTACAGGAAATCAGCCCCAGCATTTT.

The chain is built from TRBV2 and TRBJ2-6; D not certain. The V end lost 0 bases, the J end lost 4 bases, and 10 bases lay between the germline ends. Germline V gene data show CDR1 as SNHLY and CDR2 as FYNNEI. The CDR3 has 16 amino acids. The CDR3 loop is CASSEAQSVGANVLTF. The CDR3, as DNA: TGTGCCAGCAGTGAAGCGCAATCAGTGGGGGCCAACGTCCTGACTTTC.

V and J are TRBV28 and TRBJ1-2; D is unresolved. Germline V gene lookup returns CDR1 MDHEN and CDR2 SYDVKM. The V end lost 3 bases, the J end lost 4 bases, and 9 bases lay between the germline ends. The CDR3 is 13 residues long. CDR3 coding DNA: TGTGCCAGCAGTTTCAAGGGAATCTATGGCTACACCTTC. Its protein is CASSFKGIYGYTF.

V and J are TRBV6-6 and TRBJ1-2; 8 positions match TRBD1. V shed 5 bases and J 8 bases; nucleotides not matched to a gene: 13. Germline CDR1 MNHNY, CDR2 SVGAGI (reference sequence). The CDR3 runs to 15 residues. CDR3 in amino acids: CASSTSGGFLWGYTF. The CDR3 region has the DNA TGTGCCAGCAGTACATCAGGGGGCTTCCTATGGGGCTACACCTTC.

This chain uses TRBV28 with TRBJ1-5; TRBD1 matches 8 bases. Per germline, CDR1 MDHEN and CDR2 SYDVKM. The V segment lost 6 bases and the J segment 5 bases; nucleotides outside the gene matches: 9. CDR3 length equals 15 residues. This CDR3 reads CASRDRGDPYQPQHF. The CDR3 DNA sequence: TGTGCCAGCAGAGACAGGGGCGATCCCTATCAGCCCCAGCATTTT.

V and J are TRBV19 and TRBJ2-3; possible D gene TRBD2, 6 bases. This CDR3 contains 14 residues. The germline V and J ends were trimmed by 5 bases and 8 bases, with 17 bases remaining between them. Germline V gives CDR1 LNHDA, CDR2 SQIVND (reference sequence). The CDR3 is CASSDTSPGPTQYF. The DNA of the CDR3 is TGTGCCAGTAGTGATACTAGCCCCGGCCCTACGCAGTATTTT.

The gene calls are TRBV5-1 and TRBJ2-3, with D possibly TRBD1 on 5 matching bases. Germline V gene sequence: CDR1 SGHRS, CDR2 YFSETQ. CDR3 length: 15 residues. Trimming stripped 0 bases from V and 2 bases from J, with 10 bases between. DNA of the CDR3: TGCGCCAGCAGCTTGGGACAGAAACTCACAGATACGCAGTATTTT. It encodes CASSLGQKLTDTQYF.

V is TRBV28 and J is TRBJ1-2; D is possibly TRBD1 (6 bases). Germline CDR1 MDHEN, CDR2 SYDVKM. Trimming pared 6 bases from V and 8 bases from J, leaving 19 bases between. The CDR3 is made up of 14 amino acids. In DNA, the CDR3 is TGTGCCAGCAGCAAAAGGGAACATCAGGGGGGCTACACCTTC. Residues: CASSKREHQGGYTF.

This chain uses TRBV30 with TRBJ2-2, with 8 positions matching TRBD1. V was clipped by 0 bases and J by 0 bases; unmatched bases: 18. Germline CDR1 GTSNPN, CDR2 SVGIG (reference sequence). The CDR3 runs 21 residues. Here the CDR3 reads CAWSVNLAVVGQDANTGELFF. Written as DNA, the CDR3 is TGTGCCTGGAGTGTAAACCTTGCCGTCGTGGGACAGGACGCGAACACCGGGGAGCTGTTTTTT.

The V gene is TRBV28, the J gene TRBJ2-5; the match to TRBD2 covers 9 bases. CDR3 length: 17 amino acids. The germline CDR1 and CDR2 sequences are MDHEN and SYDVKM. V shed 1 base and J 4 bases; nucleotides not matched to a gene: 10. CDR3 nucleotides: TGTGCCAGCAGTTTATCTCTGGGCGGGGGGGGTATAGAGACCCAGTACTTC. It yields the protein CASSLSLGGGGIETQYF.

The gene calls are TRBV10-3 and TRBJ1-4; tentative D call: TRBD1 (5 bases). The germline V and J ends were trimmed by 10 bases and 0 bases, with 12 bases remaining between them. The CDR3 length is 14 residues. Germline CDR1 is ENHRY and CDR2 is SYGVKD. The CDR3, as DNA: TGTGCCACCAGCCAGGGTACAACTAATGAAAAACTGTTTTTT. This translates into CATSQGTTNEKLFF.

The rearrangement joins TRBV3-1 (or the pseudogene TRBV3-2) to TRBJ2-3; TRBD2 matches 12 bases. J lost 2 bases, V lost 4 bases, and 10 bases had no gene match. From germline, CDR1 is LGHDT and CDR2 YNNKEL (reference sequence). The CDR3 spans 18 residues. CDR3 bases: TGTGCCAGCAGCCCCCGACTAGCGGGAGTTATCTCCACAGATACGCAGTATTTT. It specifies CASSPRLAGVISTDTQYF.

There are a few counts of this clone. V gene TRBV2 combines with J gene TRBJ2-2; weak D call: TRBD1 (6 bases). CDR1 and CDR2 from the germline V gene are SNHLY and FYNNEI. This CDR3 is 14 amino acids long. Trimming removed 4 bases from V and 1 base from J, with 7 bases in between. CDR3 region: CASSVGQNTGELFF. The CDR3 DNA reads as TGTGCCAGCAGTGTGGGACAGAACACCGGGGAGCTGTTTTTT.

This clone was counted only a few times. V gene TRBV10-1 combines with J gene TRBJ1-2; D unresolved. The germline V gene encodes CDR1 WNHNN and CDR2 SYGVQD (reference sequence). The CDR3 runs 15 residues. V shed 7 bases and J shed 5 bases, with 20 bases lying between them. The CDR3: CASTRAGGGLYGYTF. The CDR3 DNA sequence: TGCGCCAGCACCCGAGCAGGAGGAGGGTTATATGGCTACACCTTC.